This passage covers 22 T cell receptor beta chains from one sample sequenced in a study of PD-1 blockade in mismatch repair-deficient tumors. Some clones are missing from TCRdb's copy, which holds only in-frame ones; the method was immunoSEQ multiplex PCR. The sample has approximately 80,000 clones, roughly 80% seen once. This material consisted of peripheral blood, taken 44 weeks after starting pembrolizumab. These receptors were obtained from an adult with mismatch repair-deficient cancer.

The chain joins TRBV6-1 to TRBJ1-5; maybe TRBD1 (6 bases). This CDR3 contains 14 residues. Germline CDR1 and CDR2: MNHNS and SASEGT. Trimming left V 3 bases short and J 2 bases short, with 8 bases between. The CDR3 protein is CASSDRGRNQPQHF. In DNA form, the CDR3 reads TGTGCCAGCAGTGACAGGGGCCGCAATCAGCCCCAGCATTTT.

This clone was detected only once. The CDR3 sequence is CASSQLAETYEQYF. Written as DNA, the CDR3 is TGTGCCAGCAGCCAACTAGCGGAGACCTACGAGCAGTACTTC. This chain links TRBV28 with TRBJ2-7, with TRBD2 identical over 8 bases. This CDR3 comprises 14 residues. The germline CDR1 and CDR2 sequences are MDHEN and SYDVKM. Trimming at V came to 6 bases and at J to 2 bases, leaving 6 bases not matched to a gene.

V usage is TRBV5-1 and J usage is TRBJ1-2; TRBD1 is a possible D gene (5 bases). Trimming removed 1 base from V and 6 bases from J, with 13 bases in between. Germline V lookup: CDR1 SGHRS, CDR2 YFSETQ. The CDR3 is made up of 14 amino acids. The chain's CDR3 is CASSLWQGKNGYTF. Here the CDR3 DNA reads TGCGCCAGCAGCTTGTGGCAGGGTAAGAATGGCTACACCTTC.

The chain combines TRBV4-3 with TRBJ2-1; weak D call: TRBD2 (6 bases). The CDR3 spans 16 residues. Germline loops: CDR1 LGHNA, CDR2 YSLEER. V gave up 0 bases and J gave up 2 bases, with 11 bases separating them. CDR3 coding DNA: TGCGCCAGCAGCCAAGATGCGGGGCTCCCCTACAATGAGCAGTTCTTC. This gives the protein CASSQDAGLPYNEQFF.

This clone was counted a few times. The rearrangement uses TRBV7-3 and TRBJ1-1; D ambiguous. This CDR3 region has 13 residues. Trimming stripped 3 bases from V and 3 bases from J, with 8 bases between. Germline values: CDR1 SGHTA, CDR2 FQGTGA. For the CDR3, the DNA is TGTGCCAGCAGCTTCACCTTCGACACTGAAGCTTTCTTT. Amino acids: CASSFTFDTEAFF.

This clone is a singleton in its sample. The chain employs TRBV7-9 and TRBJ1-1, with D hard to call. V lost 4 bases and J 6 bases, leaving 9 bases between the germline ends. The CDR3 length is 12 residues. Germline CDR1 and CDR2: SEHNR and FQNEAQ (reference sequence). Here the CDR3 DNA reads TGTGCCAGCAGCTCACCGACGGCTGAAGCTTTCTTT. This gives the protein CASSSPTAEAFF.

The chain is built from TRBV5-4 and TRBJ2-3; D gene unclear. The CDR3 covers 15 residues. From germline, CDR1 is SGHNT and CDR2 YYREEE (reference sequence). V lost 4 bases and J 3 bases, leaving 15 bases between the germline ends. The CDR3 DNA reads TGTGCCAGCAGCCAAGAGCTCCTAGAAACAGATACGCAGTATTTT. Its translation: CASSQELLETDTQYF.

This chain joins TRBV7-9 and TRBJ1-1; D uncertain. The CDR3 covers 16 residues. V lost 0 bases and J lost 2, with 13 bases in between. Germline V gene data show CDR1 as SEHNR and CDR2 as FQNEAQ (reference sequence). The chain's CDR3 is CASSLALTALNTEAFF. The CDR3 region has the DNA TGTGCCAGCAGCTTAGCGCTAACGGCTCTCAACACTGAAGCTTTCTTT.

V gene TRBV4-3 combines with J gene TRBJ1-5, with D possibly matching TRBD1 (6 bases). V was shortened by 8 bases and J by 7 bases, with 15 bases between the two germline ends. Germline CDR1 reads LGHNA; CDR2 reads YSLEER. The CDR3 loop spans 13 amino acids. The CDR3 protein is CASAGGLRQPQHF. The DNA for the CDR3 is TGCGCCAGCGCTGGGGGGCTACGACAGCCCCAGCATTTT.

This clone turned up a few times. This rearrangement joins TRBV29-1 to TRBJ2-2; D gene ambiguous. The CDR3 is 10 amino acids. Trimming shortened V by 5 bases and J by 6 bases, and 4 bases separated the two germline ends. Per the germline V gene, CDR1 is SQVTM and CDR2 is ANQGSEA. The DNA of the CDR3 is TGCAGCGTTTTTTCCGGGGAGCTGTTTTTT. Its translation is CSVFSGELFF.

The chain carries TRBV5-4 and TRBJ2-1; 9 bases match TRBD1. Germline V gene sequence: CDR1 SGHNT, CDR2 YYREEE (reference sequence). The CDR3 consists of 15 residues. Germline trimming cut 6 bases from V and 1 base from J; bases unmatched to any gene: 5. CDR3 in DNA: TGTGCCAGCACCCAGGACAGGGGATCCTACAATGAGCAGTTCTTC. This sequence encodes CASTQDRGSYNEQFF.

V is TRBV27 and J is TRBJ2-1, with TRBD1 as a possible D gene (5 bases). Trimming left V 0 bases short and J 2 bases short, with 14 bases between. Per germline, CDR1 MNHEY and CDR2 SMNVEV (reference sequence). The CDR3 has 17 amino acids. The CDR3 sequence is CASSLSWSGITYNEQFF. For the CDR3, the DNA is TGTGCCAGCAGTTTATCATGGTCAGGGATAACCTACAATGAGCAGTTCTTC.

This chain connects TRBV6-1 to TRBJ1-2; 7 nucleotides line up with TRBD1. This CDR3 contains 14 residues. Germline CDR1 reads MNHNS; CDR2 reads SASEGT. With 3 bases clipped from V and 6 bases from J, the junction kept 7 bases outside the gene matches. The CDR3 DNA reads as TGTGCCAGCAGTGATTTTGGGACAGTCAATGGCTACACCTTC. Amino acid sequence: CASSDFGTVNGYTF.

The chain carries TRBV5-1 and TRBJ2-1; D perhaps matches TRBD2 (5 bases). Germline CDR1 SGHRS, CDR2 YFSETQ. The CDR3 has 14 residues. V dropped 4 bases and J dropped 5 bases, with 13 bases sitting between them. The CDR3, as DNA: TGCGCCAGCAGCACGGAACTAGTCCACAATGAGCAGTTCTTC. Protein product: CASSTELVHNEQFF.

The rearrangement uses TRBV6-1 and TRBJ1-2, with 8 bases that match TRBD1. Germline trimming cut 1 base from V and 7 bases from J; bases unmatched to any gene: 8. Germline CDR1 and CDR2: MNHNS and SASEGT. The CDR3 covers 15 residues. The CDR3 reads CASSEDPGQGGGYTF. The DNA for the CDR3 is TGTGCCAGCAGTGAAGACCCTGGACAGGGAGGTGGCTACACCTTC.

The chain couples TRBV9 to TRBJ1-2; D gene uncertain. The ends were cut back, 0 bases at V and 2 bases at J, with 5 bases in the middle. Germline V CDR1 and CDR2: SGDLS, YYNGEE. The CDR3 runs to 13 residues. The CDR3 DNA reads TGTGCCAGCAGCGTAGAGGGCAACTATGGCTACACCTTC. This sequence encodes CASSVEGNYGYTF.

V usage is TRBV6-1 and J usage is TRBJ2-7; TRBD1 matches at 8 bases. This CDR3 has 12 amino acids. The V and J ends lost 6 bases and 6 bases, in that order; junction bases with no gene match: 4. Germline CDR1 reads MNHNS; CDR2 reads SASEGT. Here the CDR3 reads CASRPTGGEQYF. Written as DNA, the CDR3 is TGTGCCAGCAGACCAACAGGGGGCGAGCAGTACTTC.

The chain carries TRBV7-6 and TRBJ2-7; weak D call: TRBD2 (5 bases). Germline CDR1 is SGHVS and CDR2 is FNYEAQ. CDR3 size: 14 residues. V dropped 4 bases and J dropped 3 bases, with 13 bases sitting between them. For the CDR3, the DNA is TGTGCCAGCAGCTCCTCAGCGGAGAACTACGAGCAGTACTTC. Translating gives CASSSSAENYEQYF.

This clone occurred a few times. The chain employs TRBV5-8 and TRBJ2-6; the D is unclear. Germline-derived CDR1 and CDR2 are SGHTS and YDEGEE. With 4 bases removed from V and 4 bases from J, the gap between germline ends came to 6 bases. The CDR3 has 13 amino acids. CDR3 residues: CASSLRGANVLTF. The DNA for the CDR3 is TGTGCCAGCAGCCTCAGGGGGGCCAACGTCCTGACTTTC.

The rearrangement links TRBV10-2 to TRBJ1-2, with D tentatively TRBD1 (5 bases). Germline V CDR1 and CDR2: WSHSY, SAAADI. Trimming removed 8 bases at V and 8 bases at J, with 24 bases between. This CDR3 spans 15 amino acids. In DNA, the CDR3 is TGCGCCAGCCTCCTTGGGCTGGGACGGACAATGGGCTACACCTTC. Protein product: CASLLGLGRTMGYTF.

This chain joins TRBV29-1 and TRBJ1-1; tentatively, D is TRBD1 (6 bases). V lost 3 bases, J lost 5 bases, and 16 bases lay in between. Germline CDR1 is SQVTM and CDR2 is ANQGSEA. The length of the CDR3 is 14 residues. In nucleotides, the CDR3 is TGCAGCGTTGATATTCAGGGGCGAGGAACTGAAGCTTTCTTT. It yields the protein CSVDIQGRGTEAFF.

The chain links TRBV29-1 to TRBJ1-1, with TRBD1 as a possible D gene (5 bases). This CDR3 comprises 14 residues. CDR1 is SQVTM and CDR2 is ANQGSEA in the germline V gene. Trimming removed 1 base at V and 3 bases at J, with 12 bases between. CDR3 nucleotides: TGCAGCGTTGAAGTTAGGGGAGGGTACACTGAAGCTTTCTTT. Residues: CSVEVRGGYTEAFF.